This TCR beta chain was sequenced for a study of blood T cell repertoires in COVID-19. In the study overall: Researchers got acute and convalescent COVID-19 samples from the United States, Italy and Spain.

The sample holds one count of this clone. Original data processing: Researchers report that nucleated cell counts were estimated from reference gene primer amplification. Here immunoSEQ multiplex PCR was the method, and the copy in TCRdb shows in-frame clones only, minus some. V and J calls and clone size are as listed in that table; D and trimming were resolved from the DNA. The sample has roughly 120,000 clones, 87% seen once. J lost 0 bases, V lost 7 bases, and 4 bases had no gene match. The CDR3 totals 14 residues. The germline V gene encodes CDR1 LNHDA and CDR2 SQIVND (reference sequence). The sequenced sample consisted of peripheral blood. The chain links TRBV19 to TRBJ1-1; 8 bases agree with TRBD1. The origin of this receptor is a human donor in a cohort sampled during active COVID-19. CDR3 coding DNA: TGTGCCAGTAAACCACAGGGGGTGAACACTGAAGCTTTCTTT. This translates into CASKPQGVNTEAFF.